The 25 T cell receptor beta chains below were found in one sample sequenced in a study of a mutant IDH1 vaccine in newly diagnosed glioma. The time point here: baseline, week 1 (first vaccination visit). Documented treatment: pre-vaccination baseline after standard-of-care therapy. Sequenced by immunoSEQ multiplex PCR; TCRdb stores in-frame clones only, minus some. The sample has some 15,000 clones; around 87% are singletons. The sequencing here drew on PBMCs, taken from a glioma patient treated with radiotherapy, temozolomide or both. The receptors were sampled from a woman aged 40 to 50 with glioma. Some clones in this sample may be carry-over from other donors' samples.

The chain combines TRBV14 with TRBJ2-1; D unresolved. The CDR3 spans 15 residues. CDR1 and CDR2 (germline): SGHDN, FVKESK. Trimming removed 1 base at V and 0 bases at J, with 7 bases between. The DNA for the CDR3 is TGTGCCAGCAGCCAAGTGACTGGCTCCTACAATGAGCAGTTCTTC. Its translation is CASSQVTGSYNEQFF.

The rearrangement links TRBV19 to TRBJ2-5; D uncertain. This CDR3 comprises 13 residues. V lost 7 bases to trimming and J lost 2 bases, with 11 bases between them. Looked up from germline, CDR1 is LNHDA and CDR2 is SQIVND (reference sequence). This CDR3 reads CASNSYDQETQYF. The CDR3 DNA reads as TGTGCCAGTAACTCATACGATCAAGAGACCCAGTACTTC.

The gene calls are TRBV19 and TRBJ1-2; D gene ambiguous. V lost 10 bases to trimming and J lost 6 bases, with 18 bases between them. The CDR3 is 13 amino acids. Germline V gives CDR1 LNHDA, CDR2 SQIVND (reference sequence). CDR3 amino acids: CATSTYSSHGYTF. CDR3 DNA: TGTGCCACCTCAACCTACAGTTCACATGGCTACACCTTC. Full variable domain (outside the CDR3, taken from reference TRBV19 and TRBJ1-2): DGGITQSPKYLFRKEGQNVTLSCEQNLNHDAMYWYRQDPGQGLRLIYYSQIVNDFQKGDIAEGYSVSREKKESFPLTVTSAQKNPTAFYLCATSTYSSHGYTFGSGTRLTVV.

The rearrangement uses TRBV19 and TRBJ1-1; the match to TRBD1 covers 9 bases. CDR1 is LNHDA, CDR2 SQIVND, per germline (reference sequence). The V and J ends lost 7 bases and 4 bases, in that order; junction bases with no gene match: 7. The CDR3 covers 14 residues. The CDR3 sequence is CASKPQGARTEAFF. The CDR3 DNA follows: TGTGCCAGTAAACCACAGGGGGCGCGCACTGAAGCTTTCTTT.

V and J are TRBV28 and TRBJ2-3; possible D gene TRBD2, 5 bases. V gave up 5 bases and J gave up 0 bases, with 15 bases separating them. Germline CDR1 and CDR2: MDHEN and SYDVKM. This CDR3 spans 16 amino acids. The CDR3 region is CASSTQDLASTDTQYF. The CDR3 DNA is TGTGCCAGCAGTACCCAGGACTTGGCTAGCACAGATACGCAGTATTTT.

The chain joins TRBV6-1 to TRBJ1-5; D is uncertain. CDR3 length: 15 residues. The V gene lost 0 bases and the J gene lost 4 bases, with 10 bases spanning the gap. The germline V gene encodes CDR1 MNHNS and CDR2 SASEGT. Here the CDR3 reads CASSEARTENQPQHF. DNA of the CDR3: TGTGCCAGCAGTGAAGCGAGGACCGAGAATCAGCCCCAGCATTTT.

This clone was picked up one time. V usage is TRBV11-2 and J usage is TRBJ1-5; perhaps TRBD1 as D (5 bases). Germline V gene sequence: CDR1 SGHAT, CDR2 FQNNGV. Trimming took 3 bases from V and 7 from J, leaving 10 bases between them. This CDR3 comprises 13 residues. The CDR3, as DNA: TGTGCCAGCAGCTTCGCGGGGGGACAGCCCCAGCATTTT. Residues: CASSFAGGQPQHF.

The J gene is TRBJ2-7, the V gene TRBV27; TRBD1 aligns across 7 bases. Germline V lookup: CDR1 MNHEY, CDR2 SMNVEV (reference sequence). V dropped 5 bases and J dropped 6; count of bases not matched to a gene: 16. The CDR3 runs 16 residues. The chain's CDR3 is CASSPRQGIGGGEQYF. DNA for the CDR3: TGTGCCAGCAGTCCTAGACAGGGTATAGGAGGTGGCGAGCAGTACTTC.

This clone was detected a few times. The genes are TRBV10-1 and TRBJ1-1, with 9 bases aligning to TRBD1. Germline V gene data show CDR1 as WNHNN and CDR2 as SYGVQD (reference sequence). The V segment lost 6 bases and the J segment 4 bases; nucleotides outside the gene matches: 3. This CDR3 is built from 13 residues. CDR3 DNA: TGCGCCAGCAGGGGACAGGGCAGCACTGAAGCTTTCTTT. It codes for CASRGQGSTEAFF.

The J gene is TRBJ1-2, the V gene TRBV7-9; D is undetermined. The ends were cut back, 3 bases at V and 0 bases at J, with 5 bases in the middle. The CDR3 has 13 residues. The germline CDR1 and CDR2 sequences are SEHNR and FQNEAQ (reference sequence). The DNA of the CDR3 is TGTGCCAGCAGCTTCGGGGCTAACTATGGCTACACCTTC. The encoded protein is CASSFGANYGYTF.

The chain couples TRBV18 to TRBJ2-1, with D possibly matching TRBD1 (6 bases). Between the trimmed V and J ends, which lost 1 base and 7 bases, there was a span of 8 bases. Looked up from germline, CDR1 is KGHSH and CDR2 is LQKENI. This CDR3 has 13 residues. DNA for the CDR3: TGTGCCAGCTCACCACAGGGGGTAAATGAGCAGTTCTTC. It specifies CASSPQGVNEQFF. The full variable domain, its missing parts supplied by reference TRBV18 and TRBJ2-1, is NAGVMQNPRHLVRRRGQEARLRCSPMKGHSHVYWYRQLPEEGLKFMVYLQKENIIDESGMPKERFSAEFPKEGPSILRIQQVVRGDSAAYFCASSPQGVNEQFFGPGTRLTVL.

The J gene is TRBJ1-1, the V gene TRBV7-2; D gene unclear. The germline CDR1 and CDR2 sequences are SGHTA and FQGNSA. This CDR3 comprises 13 residues. V lost 7 bases, J lost 0 bases, and 9 bases lay in between. For the CDR3, the DNA is TGTGCCAGCAACCTGGACTTGAACACTGAAGCTTTCTTT. Its protein product is CASNLDLNTEAFF.

The rearrangement joins TRBV4-2 to TRBJ2-3, with D possibly TRBD2 on 6 matching bases. Between the trimmed V and J ends, which lost 6 bases and 2 bases, there was a span of 9 bases. Germline V gene sequence: CDR1 LGHNA, CDR2 YNFKEQ. The CDR3 loop spans 13 amino acids. The CDR3 sequence: CASRGGNTDTQYF. The CDR3 DNA follows: TGTGCCAGCAGGGGCGGGAACACAGATACGCAGTATTTT.

The chain uses TRBV11-2 and TRBJ2-2, with a tentative D call TRBD1 (6 bases). V lost 3 bases to trimming and J lost 6 bases, with 11 bases between them. The germline gives CDR1 SGHAT, CDR2 FQNNGV. This CDR3 region has 14 residues. The CDR3 DNA reads TGTGCCAGCAGCTTCGTGGCAGGGGCCGGGGAGCTGTTTTTT. Its protein is CASSFVAGAGELFF.

This sequence joins TRBV28 and TRBJ2-5; either TRBD1 or TRBD2 may fit D (5 bases each). V was shortened by 6 bases and J by 4 bases, with 24 bases between the two germline ends. Germline lookup yields CDR1 MDHEN and CDR2 SYDVKM. The CDR3 runs to 17 residues. The chain's CDR3 is CASRAPGLGKSGETQYF. Here the CDR3 DNA reads TGTGCCAGCAGGGCCCCGGGGCTAGGGAAATCGGGAGAGACCCAGTACTTC.

This clone was detected only a few times. The J gene is TRBJ1-1, the V gene TRBV9; 9 bases are a match to TRBD1. From germline, CDR1 is SGDLS and CDR2 YYNGEE. V was clipped by 4 bases and J by 2 bases; unmatched bases: 9. This CDR3 spans 16 amino acids. The CDR3: CASSLTGTGTNTEAFF. CDR3 DNA: TGTGCCAGCAGCTTAACCGGGACAGGGACCAACACTGAAGCTTTCTTT.

The chain combines TRBV18 with TRBJ1-3, with D perhaps matching TRBD1 (5 bases). V was cut by 3 bases and J by 3 bases, with 9 bases left in between. This CDR3 is 14 amino acids long. Germline V gene data show CDR1 as KGHSH and CDR2 as LQKENI. This CDR3 is CASSPGDFGNTIYF. Written as DNA, the CDR3 is TGTGCCAGCTCACCTGGGGACTTTGGAAACACCATATATTTT.

The V and J genes are TRBV11-2 and TRBJ1-2; unclear D gene. Trimming left V 4 bases short and J 0 bases short, with 15 bases between. CDR3 length: 16 amino acids. Germline V gene lookup returns CDR1 SGHAT and CDR2 FQNNGV. CDR3 amino acids: CASSYNSFMTNYGYTF. CDR3 DNA sequence: TGTGCCAGCAGCTACAACAGCTTTATGACTAACTATGGCTACACCTTC.

J is TRBJ1-2 and V is TRBV5-4; TRBD1 agrees at 7 bases. This CDR3 has 15 residues. Losses at the gene ends were 0 bases for V and 2 bases for J; bases not matched to a gene: 4. Germline CDR1 reads SGHNT; CDR2 reads YYREEE (reference sequence). The CDR3 DNA is TGTGCCAGCAGCTTGGAACAGGGGAGGAACTATGGCTACACCTTC. Translating gives CASSLEQGRNYGYTF.

In nucleotides, the CDR3 is TGTGCCTGGAGTGTACTATATGGGTTAGGTGAGCAGTTCTTC. Protein product: CAWSVLYGLGEQFF. The J gene is TRBJ2-1, the V gene TRBV30; D is ambiguous. V was clipped by 0 bases and J by 9 bases, with 15 bases between them. CDR1 is GTSNPN and CDR2 is SVGIG in the germline V gene (reference sequence). The length of the CDR3 is 14 residues.

The V and J genes are TRBV20-1 and TRBJ2-3; 7 bases match TRBD2. J gave up 6 bases and V 7 bases, and 4 bases lay outside the gene matches. This CDR3 is 11 amino acids long. Germline assignment: CDR1 DFQATT and CDR2 SNEGSKA (reference sequence). CDR3 DNA: TGCAGTGTCGGGAGGCGGGATACGCAGTATTTT. Its protein product is CSVGRRDTQYF.

The DNA of the CDR3 is TGTGCCAGCAGCCCCGAAGCGGGAGAGCATTACGAGCAGTACTTC. Its translation is CASSPEAGEHYEQYF. The chain links TRBV7-3 to TRBJ2-7; TRBD2 matches 8 bases. The CDR3 runs 15 residues. The germline gives CDR1 SGHTA, CDR2 FQGTGA. Losses at the gene ends were 5 bases for V and 4 bases for J; bases not matched to a gene: 10.

The DNA of the CDR3 is TGTGCCAGCTCACCACAGGATGGCCACGAGCAGTACTTC. Translating gives CASSPQDGHEQYF. The chain combines TRBV18 with TRBJ2-7, with D unclear. From germline, CDR1 is KGHSH and CDR2 LQKENI. V lost 1 base and J lost 5, with 9 bases in between. The CDR3 sequence is 13 residues long.

The rearrangement joins TRBV5-5 to TRBJ2-7; D perhaps matches TRBD1 (6 bases). V dropped 5 bases and J dropped 4 bases, with 7 bases sitting between them. The germline V gene has CDR1 SGHKS and CDR2 YYEKEE (reference sequence). CDR3 length: 11 amino acids. CDR3 sequence: CASRQGYEQYF. CDR3 nucleotide sequence: TGTGCCAGCAGACAGGGTTACGAGCAGTACTTC. Supplemented by reference TRBV5-5 and TRBJ2-7, the full variable domain reads DAGVTQSPTHLIKTRGQQVTLRCSPISGHKSVSWYQQVLGQGPQFIFQYYEKEERGRGNFPDRFSARQFPNYSSELNVNALLLGDSALYLCASRQGYEQYFGPGTRLTVT.

The CDR3: CASSEQGFGELFF. As DNA, the CDR3 is TGTGCCAGCAGTGAACAGGGGTTCGGGGAGCTGTTTTTT. This chain connects TRBV2 to TRBJ2-2; possibly TRBD1 for D (6 bases). Germline assignment: CDR1 SNHLY and CDR2 FYNNEI. There are 13 residues in the CDR3. With 2 bases removed from V and 7 bases from J, the gap between germline ends came to 8 bases.